A single sample is the source of the 31 T cell receptor beta chains below, sequenced in a study of cytomegalovirus exposure and HLA in healthy donors. The PCR was carried out with 60 Vbeta primers and 13 Jbeta primers. The method was immunoSEQ multiplex PCR; TCRdb's version includes in-frame clones alone and lacks a portion of them. The sample comprises some 110,000 clones, about 80% of which are singletons, and approximately 4% rests with the top ten. Sequencing input: PBMCs. These receptors all come from a man between 25 and 39 years old in good health and CMV-seropositive.

The chain joins TRBV4-3 to TRBJ2-6; 8 bases align to TRBD1. The CDR3 length is 17 residues. Germline V lookup: CDR1 LGHNA, CDR2 YSLEER. Trimming cost V 0 bases and J 1 base; bases outside gene matches: 2. As DNA, the CDR3 is TGCGCCAGCAGCCAAGATACAGGGGGGTCTGGGGCCAACGTCCTGACTTTC. It translates to CASSQDTGGSGANVLTF.

Written as DNA, the CDR3 is TGCGCCAGCAGCATGAGCTCCTACAATGAGCAGTTCTTC. Residues: CASSMSSYNEQFF. V is TRBV5-1 and J is TRBJ2-1; no clear D. The V end lost 4 bases, the J end lost 0 bases, and 5 bases lay between the germline ends. Germline V gives CDR1 SGHRS, CDR2 YFSETQ. This CDR3 comprises 13 residues.

A single count supports this clone. The V and J genes are TRBV30 and TRBJ2-1; 13 bases fit TRBD2. There are 15 residues in the CDR3. CDR1 and CDR2 from the germline V gene are GTSNPN and SVGIG (reference sequence). Trimming at V came to 0 bases and at J to 8 bases, leaving 4 bases not matched to a gene. The DNA of the CDR3 is TGTGCCTGGAGTGTAGGGACTAGCGGGGTCGATGAGCAGTTCTTC. Translated: CAWSVGTSGVDEQFF.

There are a few counts of this clone. The V gene is TRBV7-9, the J gene TRBJ2-7; 10 nucleotides match TRBD2. The length of the CDR3 is 15 residues. Germline values: CDR1 SEHNR, CDR2 FQNEAQ (reference sequence). V lost 3 bases and J lost 3; bases outside the gene matches: 5. CDR3 amino acids: CASSFDGTSVYEQYF. The CDR3 DNA is TGTGCCAGCAGCTTTGATGGGACTAGCGTCTACGAGCAGTACTTC.

The V gene is TRBV1, the J gene TRBJ2-7; the table's D call, TRBD2, has no DNA check behind it. TRBV1 is a listed pseudogene. The length of the CDR3 is 17 residues. The CDR3 sequence is CTSILHSGTSASYEQYF. The CDR3 nucleotides are TGCACCAGCATCCTCCATTCGGGAACTAGCGCCTCCTACGAGCAGTACTTC.

V gene TRBV14 combines with J gene TRBJ2-5; 8 bases fit TRBD1. The junction had 14 bases not matched to a gene; V was cut back by 6 bases and J by 11 bases. The V gene's germline CDR1 is SGHDN and CDR2 FVKESK. This CDR3 region has 14 residues. As DNA, the CDR3 is TGTGCCAGCAGTCCGAAACCCGGGACAGGCAAGCAGTACTTC. It translates to CASSPKPGTGKQYF.

The V gene is TRBV7-3, the J gene TRBJ2-1, with 11 nucleotides matching TRBD2. CDR1 and CDR2 (germline): SGHTA, FQGTGA. This CDR3 contains 15 residues. Trimming took 1 base from V and 6 from J; bases not matched to a gene: 2. In DNA form, the CDR3 reads TGTGCCAGCAGCTTAATTAGCGGGGGGGCCAATGAGCAGTTCTTC. It yields the protein CASSLISGGANEQFF.

V gene TRBV7-9 combines with J gene TRBJ1-6; no reliable D call. V was clipped by 1 base and J by 8 bases, with 9 bases between them. From germline, CDR1 is SEHNR and CDR2 FQNEAQ (reference sequence). The CDR3 spans 14 residues. CDR3: CASSLDSRDSPLHF. DNA of the CDR3: TGTGCCAGCAGCTTAGACTCGAGGGATTCACCCCTCCACTTT.

This clone was detected once. The genes are TRBV9 and TRBJ2-7, with 11 nucleotides matching TRBD1. The CDR3 contains 15 residues. CDR1 is SGDLS and CDR2 is YYNGEE in the germline V gene. The ends lost 0 bases at V and 2 bases at J; junction bases unmatched: 1. CDR3 coding DNA: TGTGCCAGCAGCGTAGGGACAGGGGGCACCTACGAGCAGTACTTC. It translates to CASSVGTGGTYEQYF. The full variable domain, completed using reference TRBV9 and TRBJ2-7, is DSGVTQTPKHLITATGQRVTLRCSPRSGDLSVYWYQQSLDQGLQFLIQYYNGEERAKGNILERFSAQQFPDLHSELNLSSLELGDSALYFCASSVGTGGTYEQYFGPGTRLTVT.

This clone was seen only a few times. The CDR3 spells CASIFLSGAYGYTF. The CDR3 nucleotides are TGTGCCAGCATCTTTCTGTCGGGAGCCTATGGCTACACCTTC. This sequence joins TRBV6-6 and TRBJ1-2; no clear D. Trimming removed 7 bases from V and 4 bases from J, with 16 bases in between. This CDR3 has 14 amino acids. Per the germline V gene, CDR1 is MNHNY and CDR2 is SVGAGI (reference sequence).

The CDR3 spells CASSQEPSGDSYEQYF. The CDR3, as DNA: TGTGCCAGCAGCCAAGAACCCAGCGGGGACTCCTACGAGCAGTACTTC. V is TRBV4-2 and J is TRBJ2-7, with 7 bases that match TRBD2. Losses at the gene ends were 0 bases for V and 0 bases for J; bases not matched to a gene: 5. Germline V gives CDR1 LGHNA, CDR2 YNFKEQ. The CDR3 spans 16 residues.

The chain carries TRBV16 and TRBJ2-7, with 7 bases aligning to TRBD1. CDR1 and CDR2 from the germline V gene are KGHSY and FQNENV. Losses at the gene ends were 4 bases for V and 6 bases for J; bases not matched to a gene: 12. The CDR3 sequence is 15 residues long. For the CDR3, the DNA is TGTGCCAGCAGCCCATCGGATAGAGGGGGCTCCGAGCAGTACTTC. It specifies CASSPSDRGGSEQYF.

The chain has TRBV20-1 and TRBJ1-1; TRBD1 matches at 7 bases. This CDR3 has 11 amino acids. Germline V gene data show CDR1 as DFQATT and CDR2 as SNEGSKA (reference sequence). The J segment lost 11 bases and the V segment lost 1 base, leaving 4 bases of the junction unmatched. In DNA form, the CDR3 reads TGCAGTGCTAGAGGCCTACAGGGGGCTTTCTTT. As protein: CSARGLQGAFF.

The chain recombines TRBV11-1 with TRBJ2-7; 9 bases match TRBD1. This CDR3 region has 14 residues. Germline values: CDR1 SGHAT, CDR2 FQDESV (reference sequence). The V segment lost 7 bases and the J segment 0 bases; nucleotides outside the gene matches: 4. CDR3 amino acids: CASKTTGGSYEQYF. CDR3 DNA: TGTGCCAGCAAAACGACAGGGGGCTCCTACGAGCAGTACTTC.

V and J are TRBV9 and TRBJ2-1, with TRBD2 identical over 9 bases. This CDR3 is 13 amino acids long. J gave up 10 bases and V 0 bases, and 2 bases lay outside the gene matches. Germline V gene lookup returns CDR1 SGDLS and CDR2 YYNGEE. The DNA of the CDR3 is TGTGCCAGCAGCGTAGGTCTAGCGGGGGAGCAGTTCTTC. This gives the protein CASSVGLAGEQFF. The variable domain in full, completed from reference TRBV9 and TRBJ2-1, reads DSGVTQTPKHLITATGQRVTLRCSPRSGDLSVYWYQQSLDQGLQFLIQYYNGEERAKGNILERFSAQQFPDLHSELNLSSLELGDSALYFCASSVGLAGEQFFGPGTRLTVL.

There are a few counts of this clone. DNA for the CDR3: TGTGCCAGCAGTTGGGTCAGGGGTAACTATGGCTACACCTTC. It encodes CASSWVRGNYGYTF. The chain combines TRBV6-6 with TRBJ1-2, with D tentatively TRBD1 (6 bases). V lost 4 bases and J lost 1, with 10 bases in between. Germline CDR1 is MNHNY and CDR2 is SVGAGI (reference sequence). The CDR3 extends over 14 amino acids.

This chain links TRBV7-2 with TRBJ1-1; perhaps TRBD1 as D (6 bases). The CDR3 loop spans 13 amino acids. Looked up from germline, CDR1 is SGHTA and CDR2 is FQGNSA. V lost 6 bases and J lost 1, with 9 bases in between. CDR3 nucleotides: TGTGCCAGCAGTACAGGGTGGAACACTGAAGCTTTCTTT. As protein: CASSTGWNTEAFF.

This clone was seen only once. The chain links TRBV9 to TRBJ2-3; D is uncertain. The CDR3 loop spans 15 amino acids. Germline CDR1 reads SGDLS; CDR2 reads YYNGEE. The ends were cut back, 0 bases at V and 2 bases at J, with 10 bases in the middle. The CDR3 nucleotides are TGTGCCAGCAGCGTAGGGGTCGACTCCACAGATACGCAGTATTTT. Protein product: CASSVGVDSTDTQYF.

V gene TRBV5-6 combines with J gene TRBJ2-5; 11 bases align to TRBD1. With V trimmed by 7 bases and J by 5 bases, 7 bases remained unmatched. The CDR3 totals 14 residues. CDR1 and CDR2 from the germline V gene are SGHDT and YYEEEE. The CDR3 region has the DNA TGTGCCAGCTTCCGGACAGGGGGCGAGGAGACCCAGTACTTC. Residues: CASFRTGGEETQYF.

The V gene is TRBV5-1, the J gene TRBJ2-7, with D perhaps TRBD2 (7 bases). V shed 2 bases and J shed 2 bases, with 17 bases lying between them. CDR1 SGHRS and CDR2 YFSETQ come from the germline V gene. The CDR3 has 16 residues. The CDR3 region is CASSLGEGGYAYEQYF. DNA of the CDR3: TGCGCCAGCAGCTTAGGGGAGGGGGGGTACGCCTACGAGCAGTACTTC.

The chain combines TRBV9 with TRBJ1-1, with 9 bases matching TRBD1. Trimming removed 1 base from V and 6 bases from J; junction bases left unmatched: 7. CDR1 and CDR2 (germline): SGDLS, YYNGEE. This CDR3 is 15 amino acids long. CDR3 in amino acids: CASSVLTGGRSEAFF. CDR3 bases: TGTGCCAGCAGCGTATTGACAGGGGGAAGGTCTGAAGCTTTCTTT.

V usage is TRBV29-1 and J usage is TRBJ1-3, with 9 bases aligning to TRBD1. Per the germline V gene, CDR1 is SQVTM and CDR2 is ANQGSEA. This CDR3 comprises 14 residues. V shed 6 bases, J shed 4 bases, and the junction held 7 bases outside the gene matches. CDR3 DNA sequence: TGCAGCGTGCGACAGGGGGTATTCGGAAACACCATATATTTT. Translated, it gives CSVRQGVFGNTIYF.

This clone was found a few times. The rearrangement uses TRBV4-3 and TRBJ2-1; maybe TRBD2 (5 bases). Germline-derived CDR1 and CDR2 are LGHNA and YSLEER. The CDR3 is 14 residues long. The V end was cut by 1 base, the J end by 5 bases, with 9 bases between. CDR3 protein: CASSQVGIHNEQFF. The CDR3 DNA sequence: TGCGCCAGCAGCCAAGTCGGGATCCACAATGAGCAGTTCTTC.

This clone is a singleton in its sample. The chain is built from TRBV7-9 and TRBJ1-2; 7 bases agree with TRBD1. The germline V gene encodes CDR1 SEHNR and CDR2 FQNEAQ (reference sequence). The CDR3 is 16 amino acids. J was trimmed by 3 bases and V by 1 base; bases with no gene match: 8. This chain's CDR3 is CASSLEGGWGDYGYTF. CDR3 in DNA: TGTGCCAGCAGCTTAGAAGGGGGCTGGGGCGACTATGGCTACACCTTC.

V is TRBV18 and J is TRBJ2-5, with TRBD1 matching over 7 bases. CDR3 size: 15 residues. J lost 4 bases, V lost 5 bases, and 10 bases had no gene match. Per germline, CDR1 KGHSH and CDR2 LQKENI. This CDR3 is CASSMRGQAPETQYF. CDR3 nucleotide sequence: TGTGCCAGCTCAATGAGAGGACAGGCCCCAGAGACCCAGTACTTC.

V and J are TRBV9 and TRBJ2-1, with a weak D call TRBD2 (7 bases). V shed 3 bases and J shed 8 bases, with 21 bases lying between them. Germline CDR1 SGDLS, CDR2 YYNGEE. This CDR3 is 16 amino acids long. CDR3 sequence: CASSARGALRQDEQFF. The CDR3 DNA is TGTGCCAGCAGCGCCCGGGGGGCCCTTCGACAGGATGAGCAGTTCTTC.

The rearrangement uses TRBV7-2 and TRBJ1-5, with TRBD1 as a possible D gene (5 bases). The CDR3 totals 14 residues. Germline-derived CDR1 and CDR2 are SGHTA and FQGNSA. V gave up 2 bases and J gave up 7 bases, with 12 bases separating them. The CDR3: CASSLLGTRQPQHF. The DNA for the CDR3 is TGTGCCAGCAGCTTACTAGGGACTCGCCAGCCCCAGCATTTT.

This clone has only a few counts. The V and J genes are TRBV23-1 and TRBJ2-7; 7 bases align to TRBD1. Being an ORF, TRBV23-1 has a function that is uncertain. V shed 8 bases and J 1 base; nucleotides not matched to a gene: 5. The CDR3 sequence is 13 residues long. The CDR3 is CASQTGRSYEQYF. In DNA, the CDR3 is TGCGCCAGCCAGACAGGGCGATCCTACGAGCAGTACTTC.

This sequence joins TRBV30 and TRBJ1-1, with D unresolved. CDR3 length: 13 residues. In germline, CDR1 is GTSNPN, CDR2 SVGIG (reference sequence). In DNA, the CDR3 is TGTGCATATAAGGGAGCCTTGAACACTGAAGCTTTCTTT. Protein: CAYKGALNTEAFF.

The chain carries TRBV9 and TRBJ1-1, with 10 bases fitting TRBD1. CDR3 length equals 15 residues. Germline-derived CDR1 and CDR2 are SGDLS and YYNGEE. The V segment lost 4 bases and the J segment 5 bases; nucleotides outside the gene matches: 8. The CDR3 DNA sequence: TGTGCCAGCAGCTATGGGGACAGGGGTAGAACTGAAGCTTTCTTT. Translated, it gives CASSYGDRGRTEAFF.

This clone has more than one count but fewer than ten. J is TRBJ2-3 and V is TRBV21-1; no check of the table's D call, TRBD1, against the DNA was made. TRBV21-1 is described as a pseudogene. The CDR3 totals 16 residues. The CDR3 region is CASSNPQGLVTDTQYF. The CDR3 DNA reads as TGTGCCAGCAGCAACCCACAGGGGTTGGTCACAGATACGCAGTATTTT.